This T cell receptor beta chain was found in a study of blood T cell repertoires in COVID-19. Assay used: immunoSEQ multiplex PCR; TCRdb lists only in-frame clones, some missing. Altogether some 330,000 clones are present, approximately 88% being singletons, with the ten largest covering 5%. Trimming took off 0 bases at V and 7 bases at J, with 16 bases between the two ends. The CDR3 spans 16 residues. Germline lookup yields CDR1 MNHEY and CDR2 SVGAGI. Participant-reported clinical history was the basis for cohort assignment. This receptor was identified in a man aged 30 to 39 who had recovered from COVID-19. Material for sequencing was PBMCs or T cells enriched from blood (not recorded which). The chain employs TRBV6-5 and TRBJ2-1, with a tentative D call TRBD1 (5 bases). The CDR3 loop reads CASSYSQGEMGNEQFF. CDR3 nucleotide sequence: TGTGCCAGCAGTTACTCGCAGGGCGAGATGGGGAATGAGCAGTTCTTC.